This T cell receptor beta chain appears in the sequencing data of a study of blood T cells in healthy people across ages. The study's findings and limits: PBMCs that were unsorted prevented a conclusive naive versus antigen-experienced comparison. Versus aged donors, long-lived donors had higher diversity and more naive CD4+ cells.

Those donating, healthy Caucasian individuals from Russia, were aged roughly 6 to 100. The use of a sample-barcoded 5' primer and a J-beta primer mix characterized a second PCR of roughly 6 to 12 cycles. TCRdb processed the 5' RACE reads anew with MiXCR; each CDR3 protein has one entry. Of 700,000 to 1,000,000 distinct CDR3 sequences detected, approximately 48% appear once; the ten largest clones hold roughly 18%. The junction had 12 bases not matched to a gene; V was cut back by 4 bases and J by 7 bases. The CDR3 contains 15 residues. CDR1 is DFQATT, CDR2 SNEGSKA, per germline (reference sequence). Comments on this clonotype: No antigen is known for it.

Sequencing input: blood. The chain combines TRBV20-1 with TRBJ2-1; 8 bases are a match to TRBD2. This sequence originates from a man in his 60s in good health. The CDR3 DNA sequence: TGCAGTGCTAAATTGGGCAAGCGGGGGTTTAATGAGCAGTTCTTC. This encodes CSAKLGKRGFNEQFF.